These T cell receptor beta chains were read from a single sample in a study of T cells in Graves' hyperthyroidism and ophthalmopathy. Each CDR3 protein gets one entry after TCRdb re-called the multiplex PCR reads with MiXCR. This table holds around 600,000 distinct CDR3 sequences, less than 20% found once. The sequenced material came from blood. Receptors originate from a woman aged 25 to 39 with Graves' hyperthyroidism. CDR3s include the opening cysteine and the closing phenylalanine or tryptophan. D genes are given only for firm matches. Size is stated for part of the rows, as once, few or many counts, or as a class when the clone is expanded.

v_gene: TRBV6-6
d_gene: TRBD1
j_gene: TRBJ1-2
abundance: many
CDR3nt: TGTGCCAGCAGTTACTTGAAGGGGGCGCAGGACTATGGCTACACCTTC
CDR3aa: CASSYLKGAQDYGYTF

v_gene: TRBV3-1
d_gene: TRBD2
j_gene: TRBJ2-1
abundance: many
CDR3nt: TGTGCCAGCAGCCAAGATCGACTAGCGGGAGTCAGGCAGTTCTTC
CDR3aa: CASSQDRLAGVRQFF

v_gene: TRBV12-3/TRBV12-4
d_gene: TRBD1
j_gene: TRBJ1-4
abundance: many
CDR3nt: TGTGCCAGCAGTTCCCACGAGGGGGCTGATGAAAAACTGTTTTTT
CDR3aa: CASSSHEGADEKLFF

v_gene: TRBV7-9
d_gene: TRBD2
j_gene: TRBJ2-3
abundance: .
CDR3nt: TGTGCCAGCCGGAGTTTTGACGGGAGGGGCCCAGATACGCAGTATTTT
CDR3aa: CASRSFDGRGPDTQYF

v_gene: TRBV2
d_gene: .
j_gene: TRBJ1-3
abundance: many
CDR3nt: TGTGCCAGCAGCCTGGAGACAGGCGGAAACACCATATATTTT
CDR3aa: CASSLETGGNTIYF

v_gene: TRBV6-2/TRBV6-3
d_gene: .
j_gene: TRBJ2-3
abundance: .
CDR3nt: TGTGCCAGCCGTCGGGATATCTTTGGAGGGAGAGGCGCAGATACGCAGTATTTT
CDR3aa: CASRRDIFGGRGADTQYF

v_gene: TRBV19
d_gene: TRBD1
j_gene: TRBJ2-7
abundance: many
CDR3nt: TGTGCCAGTAGTTTCGATCGGGACAGGCTCCACGAGCAGTACTTC
CDR3aa: CASSFDRDRLHEQYF

v_gene: TRBV5-1
d_gene: TRBD2
j_gene: TRBJ2-1
abundance: .
CDR3nt: TGCGCCAGCAGTTCCGGGACTAGCAATGAGCAGTTCTTC
CDR3aa: CASSSGTSNEQFF

v_gene: TRBV28
d_gene: .
j_gene: TRBJ2-7
abundance: many
CDR3nt: TGTGCCAGCAGTGGAGTTTATACCACCACTGGAGACGAGCAGTACTTC
CDR3aa: CASSGVYTTTGDEQYF

v_gene: TRBV11-2
d_gene: .
j_gene: TRBJ1-5
abundance: many
CDR3nt: TGTGCCAGCAGCTTAGGACTGGGAAGCAATCAGCCCCAGCATTTT
CDR3aa: CASSLGLGSNQPQHF

v_gene: TRBV7-2
d_gene: TRBD2
j_gene: TRBJ2-7
abundance: many
CDR3nt: TGTGCCAGCAGCTTTATAACTAGCGGCGGCGAGCAGTACTTC
CDR3aa: CASSFITSGGEQYF

v_gene: TRBV4-1
d_gene: TRBD1
j_gene: TRBJ2-7
abundance: few
CDR3nt: TGCGCCAGCAGCCAAGGGCAGGGACAGGGTTTTGATGAGCAGTACTTC
CDR3aa: CASSQGQGQGFDEQYF

v_gene: TRBV12-3/TRBV12-4
d_gene: TRBD1
j_gene: TRBJ1-2
abundance: many
CDR3nt: TGTGCCAGCAGACCGGGACAGGCTTATGGCTACACCTTC
CDR3aa: CASRPGQAYGYTF

v_gene: TRBV28
d_gene: TRBD1
j_gene: TRBJ2-7
abundance: many
CDR3nt: TGTGCCAGCAGTTTATGGCGGGACAGGGGGATCGAGCAGTACTTC
CDR3aa: CASSLWRDRGIEQYF

v_gene: TRBV30
d_gene: TRBD1
j_gene: TRBJ1-3
abundance: many
CDR3nt: TGTGCCTGGACGACCGGACAGGGCGGGCACACCATATATTTT
CDR3aa: CAWTTGQGGHTIYF

v_gene: TRBV2
d_gene: .
j_gene: TRBJ2-1
abundance: many
CDR3nt: TGTGCCAGCGAGGCGTCTAATAACTACAATGAGCAGTTCTTC
CDR3aa: CASEASNNYNEQFF

v_gene: TRBV25-1
d_gene: TRBD1
j_gene: TRBJ2-7
abundance: many
CDR3nt: TGTGCCAGCAGTGAAGAAGGGGGCTACGGTTACGAGCAGTACTTC
CDR3aa: CASSEEGGYGYEQYF

v_gene: TRBV30
d_gene: TRBD1
j_gene: TRBJ2-7
abundance: many
CDR3nt: TGTGCCTGGAGCACACAGGGGAGACGCGAGCAGTACTTC
CDR3aa: CAWSTQGRREQYF

v_gene: TRBV29-1
d_gene: .
j_gene: TRBJ2-5
abundance: .
CDR3nt: TGCAGCCCCCAAAGGGTCACCCAAGAGACCCAGTACTTC
CDR3aa: CSPQRVTQETQYF

v_gene: TRBV6-6
d_gene: TRBD2
j_gene: TRBJ2-1
abundance: .
CDR3nt: TGTGCCAGCAGTTACTCAGGACTAGCGTTCAATGAGCAGTTCTTC
CDR3aa: CASSYSGLAFNEQFF

v_gene: TRBV14
d_gene: TRBD1
j_gene: TRBJ2-1
abundance: few
CDR3nt: TGTGCCAGCAGCCGGCGGACAGGCGGTTCCTACAATGAGCAGTTCTTC
CDR3aa: CASSRRTGGSYNEQFF

v_gene: TRBV19
d_gene: .
j_gene: TRBJ2-7
abundance: many
CDR3nt: TGTGCCAGTAGTAGTAGCCAGTTTCCACAGGATTCCTCCTACGAGCAGTACTTC
CDR3aa: CASSSSQFPQDSSYEQYF

v_gene: TRBV6-2/TRBV6-3
d_gene: .
j_gene: TRBJ1-4
abundance: many
CDR3nt: TGTGCCAGCTCCTCCTATGGTCCGACGCAGGGATCGGCTGAAAAACTGTTTTTT
CDR3aa: CASSSYGPTQGSAEKLFF

v_gene: TRBV11-3
d_gene: TRBD2
j_gene: TRBJ2-3
abundance: many
CDR3nt: TGTGCCAGCAGCTACCCTCTGGCGGGAGGGACAGATACGCAGTATTTT
CDR3aa: CASSYPLAGGTDTQYF

v_gene: TRBV2
d_gene: TRBD2
j_gene: TRBJ2-2
abundance: many
CDR3nt: TGTGCCAGCGTACAAGGACTAGCGGCCGGGGAGCTGTTTTTT
CDR3aa: CASVQGLAAGELFF

v_gene: TRBV10-3
d_gene: TRBD2
j_gene: TRBJ2-7
abundance: many
CDR3nt: TGTGCCATCAGTGAGTCGGCGGGAGGGTATTCCTACGAGCAGTACTTC
CDR3aa: CAISESAGGYSYEQYF

v_gene: TRBV7-9
d_gene: TRBD1
j_gene: TRBJ2-3
abundance: .
CDR3nt: TGTGCCAGCAGCTCGCCGGGACAGGGAGGGCCAGATACGCAGTATTTT
CDR3aa: CASSSPGQGGPDTQYF

v_gene: TRBV10-3
d_gene: .
j_gene: TRBJ1-5
abundance: .
CDR3nt: TGTGCCATCAGTGAGTCGTCTCGGGCATACAATCAGCCCCAGCATTTT
CDR3aa: CAISESSRAYNQPQHF

v_gene: TRBV15
d_gene: TRBD2
j_gene: TRBJ2-2
abundance: few
CDR3nt: TGTGCCACCAGCAGATCCCGGGGGGGCCGAACCGGGGAGCTGTTTTTT
CDR3aa: CATSRSRGGRTGELFF

v_gene: TRBV18
d_gene: TRBD1
j_gene: TRBJ2-7
abundance: .
CDR3nt: TGTGCCAGCCCATCCGGGACAGGGTTTTACGAGCAGTACTTC
CDR3aa: CASPSGTGFYEQYF

v_gene: TRBV20-1
d_gene: .
j_gene: TRBJ1-2
abundance: many
CDR3nt: TGCAGTGCAGGACAGCAATATGGCTACACCTTC
CDR3aa: CSAGQQYGYTF

v_gene: TRBV10-3
d_gene: .
j_gene: TRBJ1-4
abundance: many
CDR3nt: TGTGCCACCTCAGGCGCTCCGGATGAGGAAAAACTGTTTTTT
CDR3aa: CATSGAPDEEKLFF

v_gene: TRBV11-2
d_gene: .
j_gene: TRBJ2-7
abundance: many
CDR3nt: TGTGCCAGCAGCCCTGCAGGGGTCCCCCACGAGCAGTACTTC
CDR3aa: CASSPAGVPHEQYF

v_gene: TRBV29-1
d_gene: .
j_gene: TRBJ1-1
abundance: few
CDR3nt: TGCAGCGTCATGGGGGATCGAGTGAACACTGAAGCTTTCTTT
CDR3aa: CSVMGDRVNTEAFF

v_gene: TRBV20-1
d_gene: TRBD1
j_gene: TRBJ2-5
abundance: many
CDR3nt: TGCAGTGCTAGAGAGTGGACAGGGGGCAGGGAGACCCAGTACTTC
CDR3aa: CSAREWTGGRETQYF

v_gene: TRBV5-1
d_gene: TRBD1
j_gene: TRBJ2-3
abundance: many
CDR3nt: TGCGCCAGCAGCTGGGGGACAGGCGACACAGATACGCAGTATTTT
CDR3aa: CASSWGTGDTDTQYF

v_gene: TRBV6-2/TRBV6-3
d_gene: .
j_gene: TRBJ1-2
abundance: many
CDR3nt: TGTGCCAGCAGTTACAAAGGGAATAACTATGGCTACACCTTC
CDR3aa: CASSYKGNNYGYTF

v_gene: TRBV28
d_gene: .
j_gene: TRBJ1-1
abundance: many
CDR3nt: TGTGCCAGCAGCAACCTGACAAGATTCACTGAAGCTTTCTTT
CDR3aa: CASSNLTRFTEAFF

v_gene: TRBV5-1
d_gene: TRBD2
j_gene: TRBJ2-1
abundance: .
CDR3nt: TGCGCCAGCAGCAGACAGACTAGCGGGAGAATAGGTGAGCAGTTCTTC
CDR3aa: CASSRQTSGRIGEQFF

v_gene: TRBV4-3
d_gene: TRBD1
j_gene: TRBJ1-2
abundance: few
CDR3nt: TGCGCCAGCAGCCAAGATTGGGGACAGGGAAAGCGGGCCTATGGCTACACCTTC
CDR3aa: CASSQDWGQGKRAYGYTF

v_gene: TRBV6-1
d_gene: TRBD2
j_gene: TRBJ2-3
abundance: many
CDR3nt: TGTGCCAGCAGAGAGGGGAGCGGGAGAATAACAGATACGCAGTATTTT
CDR3aa: CASREGSGRITDTQYF

v_gene: TRBV6-2/TRBV6-3
d_gene: .
j_gene: TRBJ2-7
abundance: many
CDR3nt: TGTGCCAGCAGTTACGATGCGGGCCTGAGTTACGAGCAGTACTTC
CDR3aa: CASSYDAGLSYEQYF

v_gene: TRBV10-3
d_gene: .
j_gene: TRBJ1-2
abundance: .
CDR3nt: TGTGCCATCAGTGGGGCGGACGGGACGGAATTCTATGGCTACACCTTC
CDR3aa: CAISGADGTEFYGYTF

v_gene: TRBV6-6
d_gene: TRBD1
j_gene: TRBJ2-1
abundance: many
CDR3nt: TGTGCCAGCAGTTACTTGTTGACAGGGTCTCGCAATGAGCAGTTCTTC
CDR3aa: CASSYLLTGSRNEQFF

v_gene: TRBV4-3
d_gene: .
j_gene: TRBJ2-1
abundance: .
CDR3nt: TGCGCCAGCAGCACCCGGATCCAGCTAAGCTCCTACAATGAGCAGTTCTTC
CDR3aa: CASSTRIQLSSYNEQFF

v_gene: TRBV3-1
d_gene: .
j_gene: TRBJ1-1
abundance: many
CDR3nt: TGTGCCAGCAGCAAGGGGGGGATTACTGAAGCTTTCTTT
CDR3aa: CASSKGGITEAFF

v_gene: TRBV3-1
d_gene: TRBD2
j_gene: TRBJ2-1
abundance: many
CDR3nt: TGTGCCAGCCTTAGCGGGAGGAATGAGCAGTTCTTC
CDR3aa: CASLSGRNEQFF

v_gene: TRBV7-9
d_gene: .
j_gene: TRBJ2-1
abundance: many
CDR3nt: TGTGCCAGCAGCTTCGCCCAGGGGTCCTACAATGAGCAGTTCTTC
CDR3aa: CASSFAQGSYNEQFF

v_gene: TRBV12-3/TRBV12-4
d_gene: TRBD2
j_gene: TRBJ2-1
abundance: few
CDR3nt: TGTGCCAGCAGTTTACTCCTTGCGGGAGCGGAGATTTTCTTC
CDR3aa: CASSLLLAGAEIFF

v_gene: TRBV20-1
d_gene: .
j_gene: TRBJ2-5
abundance: .
CDR3nt: TGCAGTGCTCCAAAGGGGTTTGGGGAGACCCAGTACTTC
CDR3aa: CSAPKGFGETQYF

v_gene: TRBV11-2
d_gene: .
j_gene: TRBJ1-4
abundance: many
CDR3nt: TGTGCCAGCAGCCCTGCCGGGGAGAAACTGTTTTTT
CDR3aa: CASSPAGEKLFF

v_gene: TRBV27
d_gene: .
j_gene: TRBJ2-7
abundance: many
CDR3nt: TGTGCCAGCAACGACGAGCAGTACTTC
CDR3aa: CASNDEQYF

v_gene: TRBV12-3/TRBV12-4
d_gene: .
j_gene: TRBJ2-1
abundance: many
CDR3nt: TGTGCCAGCTCGGAGGGCGGGACCTCGGCCAATGAGCAGTTCTTC
CDR3aa: CASSEGGTSANEQFF

v_gene: TRBV5-1
d_gene: .
j_gene: TRBJ1-1
abundance: many
CDR3nt: TGCGCCAGCAGCTTGGCTTACTCGAACACTGAAGCTTTCTTT
CDR3aa: CASSLAYSNTEAFF

v_gene: TRBV6-1
d_gene: .
j_gene: TRBJ1-1
abundance: many
CDR3nt: TGTGCCAGCAGTTATGGGGGGCGGAGGAACACTGAAGCTTTCTTT
CDR3aa: CASSYGGRRNTEAFF

v_gene: TRBV7-2
d_gene: .
j_gene: TRBJ2-7
abundance: many
CDR3nt: TGTGCCAGCAGCCTAACGCGAGGGAGCTTTGGCGAGCAGTACTTC
CDR3aa: CASSLTRGSFGEQYF

v_gene: TRBV19
d_gene: .
j_gene: TRBJ1-1
abundance: few
CDR3nt: TGTGCCAGTAGTACGGACAGGAACACTGAAGCTTTCTTT
CDR3aa: CASSTDRNTEAFF

v_gene: TRBV7-2
d_gene: TRBD2
j_gene: TRBJ2-7
abundance: .
CDR3nt: TGTGCCAGCAGTCCTACTAGCGGGAGAATCAGCGAGCAGTACTTC
CDR3aa: CASSPTSGRISEQYF

v_gene: TRBV20-1
d_gene: .
j_gene: TRBJ2-7
abundance: many
CDR3nt: TGCAGTGCCGCGAGGGAGGCCCACTACGAGCAGTACTTC
CDR3aa: CSAAREAHYEQYF